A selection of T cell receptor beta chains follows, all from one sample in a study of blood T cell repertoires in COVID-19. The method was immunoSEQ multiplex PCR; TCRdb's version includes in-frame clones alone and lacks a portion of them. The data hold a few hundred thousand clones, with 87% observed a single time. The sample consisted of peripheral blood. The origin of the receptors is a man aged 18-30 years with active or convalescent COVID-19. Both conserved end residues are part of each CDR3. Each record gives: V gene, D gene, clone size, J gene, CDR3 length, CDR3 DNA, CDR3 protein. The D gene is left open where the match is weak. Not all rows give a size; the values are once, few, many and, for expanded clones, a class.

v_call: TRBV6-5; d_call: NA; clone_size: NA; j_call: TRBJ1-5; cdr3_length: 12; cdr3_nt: TGTGCCAGCAAGCGGGTAGGGCAGCCCCAGCATTTT; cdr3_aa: CASKRVGQPQHF
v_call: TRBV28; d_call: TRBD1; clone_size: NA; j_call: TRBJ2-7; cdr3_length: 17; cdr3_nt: TGTGCCAGCAGTTCCCTGATTCAACAGGGGGTCCCCCACGAGCAGTACTTC; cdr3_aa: CASSSLIQQGVPHEQYF
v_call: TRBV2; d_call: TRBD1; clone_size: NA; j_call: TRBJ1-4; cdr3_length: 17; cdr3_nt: TGTGCCAGCACGTACGGACAGGGCTTTTCGTTCAATGAAAAACTGTTTTTT; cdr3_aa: CASTYGQGFSFNEKLFF
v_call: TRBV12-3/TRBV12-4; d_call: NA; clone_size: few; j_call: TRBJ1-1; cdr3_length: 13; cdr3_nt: TGTGCCAGCAGTTTTTTTCCGTCCACTGAAGCTTTCTTT; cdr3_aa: CASSFFPSTEAFF
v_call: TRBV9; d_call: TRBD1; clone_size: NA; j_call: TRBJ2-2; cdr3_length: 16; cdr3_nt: TGTGCCAGCAGTGAAACGACAGGGGGCGACACCGGGGAGCTGTTTTTT; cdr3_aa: CASSETTGGDTGELFF
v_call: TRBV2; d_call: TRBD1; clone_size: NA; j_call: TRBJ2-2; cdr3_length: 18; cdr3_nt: TGTGCCAGCAGTACATCTCCGGGACAGGCGGAGATAGAGGGGGAGCTGTTTTTT; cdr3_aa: CASSTSPGQAEIEGELFF
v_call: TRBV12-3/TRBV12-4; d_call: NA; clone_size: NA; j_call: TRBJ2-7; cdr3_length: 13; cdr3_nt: TGTGCCAGCAGTTTGACACCGAACTACGAGCAGTACTTC; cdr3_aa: CASSLTPNYEQYF
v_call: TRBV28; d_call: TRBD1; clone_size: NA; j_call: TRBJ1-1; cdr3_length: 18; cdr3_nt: TGTGCCAGCAGTTTACCCGCCGGGACAGGGGCCCCGAACACTGAAGCTTTCTTT; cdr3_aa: CASSLPAGTGAPNTEAFF
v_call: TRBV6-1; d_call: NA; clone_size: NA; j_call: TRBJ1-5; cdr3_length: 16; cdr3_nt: TGTGCCAGCAGTGTTGGCAGGGGTGGAAGCAATCAGCCCCAGCATTTT; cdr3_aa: CASSVGRGGSNQPQHF
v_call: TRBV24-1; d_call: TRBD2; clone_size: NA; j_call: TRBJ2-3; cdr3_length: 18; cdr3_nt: TGTGCCACCAGTGATTTTGGGACTAGCGGGAGGAAGACAGATACGCAGTATTTT; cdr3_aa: CATSDFGTSGRKTDTQYF
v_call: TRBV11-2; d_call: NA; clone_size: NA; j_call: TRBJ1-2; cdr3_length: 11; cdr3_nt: TGTGCCAGCACGGGGACTTGGGGCTACACCTTC; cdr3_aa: CASTGTWGYTF
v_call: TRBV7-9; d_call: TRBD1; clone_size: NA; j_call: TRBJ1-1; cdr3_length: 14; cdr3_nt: TGTGCCAGCAGCTCAACTACAGGGGTGTCTGAAGCTTTCTTT; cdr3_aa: CASSSTTGVSEAFF
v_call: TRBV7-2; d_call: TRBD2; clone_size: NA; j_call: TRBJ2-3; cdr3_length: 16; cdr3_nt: TGTGCCAGCAGTTCGACTAGCGGGAGGGCCACAGATACGCAGTATTTT; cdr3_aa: CASSSTSGRATDTQYF
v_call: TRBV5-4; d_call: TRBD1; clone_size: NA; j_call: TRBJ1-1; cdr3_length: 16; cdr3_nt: TGTGCCAGCAGCCTACCAGGGACAGGGGCGGTTACTGAAGCTTTCTTT; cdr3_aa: CASSLPGTGAVTEAFF
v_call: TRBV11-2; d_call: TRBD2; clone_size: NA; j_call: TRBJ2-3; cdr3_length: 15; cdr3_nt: TGTGCCAGCAGCCGACGGGGGGGCATGCCAGATACGCAGTATTTT; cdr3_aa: CASSRRGGMPDTQYF
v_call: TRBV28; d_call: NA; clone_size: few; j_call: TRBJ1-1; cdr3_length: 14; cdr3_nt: TGTGCCAGCAGCTCCCTCGGGGTAGGGACTGAAGCTTTCTTT; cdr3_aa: CASSSLGVGTEAFF
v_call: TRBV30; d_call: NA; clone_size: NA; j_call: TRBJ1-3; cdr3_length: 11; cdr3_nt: TGTGCCTGGACAGGGAGAAACACCATATATTTT; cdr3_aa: CAWTGRNTIYF
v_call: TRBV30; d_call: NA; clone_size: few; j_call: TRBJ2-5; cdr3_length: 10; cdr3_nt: TGTGCCTGGAGCAGGGAGACCCAGTACTTC; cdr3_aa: CAWSRETQYF
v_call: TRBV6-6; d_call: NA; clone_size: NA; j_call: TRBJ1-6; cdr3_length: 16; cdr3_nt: TGTGCCAGCAGTTCCCCTGTGACAGCAGGAAGTTCACCCCTCCACTTT; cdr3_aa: CASSSPVTAGSSPLHF
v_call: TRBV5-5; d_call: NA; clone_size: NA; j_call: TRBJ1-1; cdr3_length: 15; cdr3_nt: TGTGCCAGCAGCTTGGTGGGGGGGCCGAACACTGAAGCTTTCTTT; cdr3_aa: CASSLVGGPNTEAFF
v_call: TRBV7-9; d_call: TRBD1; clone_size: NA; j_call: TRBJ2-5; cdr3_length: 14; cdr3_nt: TGTGCCAGCAGCCCAGGGACAGTTCAAGAGACCCAGTACTTC; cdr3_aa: CASSPGTVQETQYF
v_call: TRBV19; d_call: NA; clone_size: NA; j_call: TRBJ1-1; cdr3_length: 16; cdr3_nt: TGTGCCAGTAGTATGATGCGGGGGGCCATTGGCACTGAAGCTTTCTTT; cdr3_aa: CASSMMRGAIGTEAFF
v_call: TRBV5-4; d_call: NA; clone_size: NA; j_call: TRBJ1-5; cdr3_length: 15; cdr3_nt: TGTGCCAGCAGCTTCAGGGGAAGGGTAGATCAGCCCCAGCATTTT; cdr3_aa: CASSFRGRVDQPQHF
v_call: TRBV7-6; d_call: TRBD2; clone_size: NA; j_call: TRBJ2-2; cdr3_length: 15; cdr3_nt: TGTGCCAGCAGGCCTAGCGGGTCGAACACCGGGGAGCTGTTTTTT; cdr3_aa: CASRPSGSNTGELFF
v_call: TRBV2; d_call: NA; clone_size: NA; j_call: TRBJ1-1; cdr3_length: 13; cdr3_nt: TGTGCCTGTATTCGGAGCCTTGGCACTGAAGCTTTCTTT; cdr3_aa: CACIRSLGTEAFF
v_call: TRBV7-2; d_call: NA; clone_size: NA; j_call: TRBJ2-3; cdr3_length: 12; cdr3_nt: TGTGCCAGCAGCTTCTCCACAGATACGCAGTATTTT; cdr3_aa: CASSFSTDTQYF
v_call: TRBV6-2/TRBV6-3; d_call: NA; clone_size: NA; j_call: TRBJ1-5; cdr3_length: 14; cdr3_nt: TGTGCCAGCAGCCTCAGGGGTAGCAATCAGCCCCAGCATTTT; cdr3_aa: CASSLRGSNQPQHF
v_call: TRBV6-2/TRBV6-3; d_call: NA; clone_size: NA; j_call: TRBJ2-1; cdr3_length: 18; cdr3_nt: TGTGCCAGCAGTTACTCAACTGGGTCGGGGGAATGGGACAATGAGCAGTTCTTC; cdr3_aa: CASSYSTGSGEWDNEQFF
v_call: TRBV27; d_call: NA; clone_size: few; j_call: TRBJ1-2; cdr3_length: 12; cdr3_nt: TGTGCCAGCAGTTTCCGGGGGGCCGGCTACACCTTC; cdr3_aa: CASSFRGAGYTF
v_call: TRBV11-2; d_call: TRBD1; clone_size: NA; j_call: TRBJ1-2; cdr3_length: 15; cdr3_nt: TGTGCCAGCAGCTTAATTGACAGGGAGGCCTATGGCTACACCTTC; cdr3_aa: CASSLIDREAYGYTF
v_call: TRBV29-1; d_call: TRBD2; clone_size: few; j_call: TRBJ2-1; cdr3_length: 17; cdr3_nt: TGCAGCGTCGTTGGACTAGCGGGGGAGAGCTCCTACAATGAGCAGTTCTTC; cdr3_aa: CSVVGLAGESSYNEQFF
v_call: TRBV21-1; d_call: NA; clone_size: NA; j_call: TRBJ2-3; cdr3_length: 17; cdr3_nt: TGTGCCAGCAGTGCGGGACTAGCGGTACGGTGCACAGATACGCAGTATTTT; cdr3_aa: CASSAGLAVRCTDTQYF
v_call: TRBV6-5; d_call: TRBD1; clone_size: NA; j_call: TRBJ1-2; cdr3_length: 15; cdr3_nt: TGTGCCAGCAGCCCCCTCCCGGGACAGCAAGGTGGCTACACCTTC; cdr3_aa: CASSPLPGQQGGYTF